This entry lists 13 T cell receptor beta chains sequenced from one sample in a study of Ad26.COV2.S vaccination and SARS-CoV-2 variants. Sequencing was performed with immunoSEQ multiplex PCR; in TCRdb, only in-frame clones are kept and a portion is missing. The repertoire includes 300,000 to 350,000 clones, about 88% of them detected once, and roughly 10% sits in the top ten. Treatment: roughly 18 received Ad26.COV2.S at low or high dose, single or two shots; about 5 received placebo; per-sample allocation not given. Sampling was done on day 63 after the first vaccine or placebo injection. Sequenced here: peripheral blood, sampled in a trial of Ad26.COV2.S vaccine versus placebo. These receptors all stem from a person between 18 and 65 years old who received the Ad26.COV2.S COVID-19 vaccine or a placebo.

The CDR3 here is CASSMGPGVADTQYF. CDR3 in DNA: TGTGCCAGCAGTATGGGCCCTGGAGTAGCAGATACGCAGTATTTT. This rearrangement joins TRBV2 to TRBJ2-3; D is uncertain. The germline V gene has CDR1 SNHLY and CDR2 FYNNEI. Deletions cut 5 bases from V and 4 bases from J, with 16 bases between. CDR3 length equals 15 residues. The whole variable domain, filled in from reference TRBV2 and TRBJ2-3, reads EPEVTQTPSHQVTQMGQEVILRCVPISNHLYFYWYRQILGQKVEFLVSFYNNEISEKSEIFDDQFSVERPDGSNFTLKIRSTKLEDSAMYFCASSMGPGVADTQYFGPGTRLTVL.

CDR3 in DNA: TGTGCCAGCAGCCCTTTAGCGGGGCAACCCCAAGAGACCCAGTACTTC. The encoded protein is CASSPLAGQPQETQYF. V and J are TRBV3-1 (or the pseudogene TRBV3-2) and TRBJ2-5; 8 bases match TRBD2. From germline, CDR1 is LGHDT and CDR2 YNNKEL (reference sequence). Trimming removed 4 bases from V and 1 base from J; junction bases left unmatched: 8. This CDR3 has 16 residues.

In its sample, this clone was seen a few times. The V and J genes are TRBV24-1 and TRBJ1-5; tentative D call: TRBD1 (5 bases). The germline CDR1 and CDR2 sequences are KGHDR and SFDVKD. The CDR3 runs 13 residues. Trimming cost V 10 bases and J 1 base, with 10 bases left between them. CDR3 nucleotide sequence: TGTGCCACAGCTCAGGGAAGCAATCAGCCCCAGCATTTT. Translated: CATAQGSNQPQHF.

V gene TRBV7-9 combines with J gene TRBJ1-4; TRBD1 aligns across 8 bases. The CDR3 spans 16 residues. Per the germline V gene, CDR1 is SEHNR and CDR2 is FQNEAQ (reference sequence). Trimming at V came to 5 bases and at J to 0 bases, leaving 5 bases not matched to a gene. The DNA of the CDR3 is TGTGCCAGCAGCAAGGGACAGGCCACAACTAATGAAAAACTGTTTTTT. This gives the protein CASSKGQATTNEKLFF.

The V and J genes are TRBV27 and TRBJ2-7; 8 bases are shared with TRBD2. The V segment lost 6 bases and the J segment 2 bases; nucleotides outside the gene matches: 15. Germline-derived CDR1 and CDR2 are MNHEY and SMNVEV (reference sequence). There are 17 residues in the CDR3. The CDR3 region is CASSLRNSGIGAYEQYF. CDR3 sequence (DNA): TGTGCCAGCAGCCTCCGTAATAGCGGGATCGGGGCCTACGAGCAGTACTTC.

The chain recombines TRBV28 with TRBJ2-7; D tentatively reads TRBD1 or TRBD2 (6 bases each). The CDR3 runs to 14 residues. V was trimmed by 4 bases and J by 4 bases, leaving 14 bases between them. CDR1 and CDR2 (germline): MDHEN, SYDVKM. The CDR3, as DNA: TGTGCCAGCAGTTCAACGGGGGCGAGGTACGAGCAGTACTTC. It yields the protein CASSSTGARYEQYF.

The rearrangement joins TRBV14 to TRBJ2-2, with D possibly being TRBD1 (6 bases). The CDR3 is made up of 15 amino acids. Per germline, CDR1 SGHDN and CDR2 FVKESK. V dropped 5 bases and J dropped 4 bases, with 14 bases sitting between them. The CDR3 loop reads CASSSPARGTGELFF. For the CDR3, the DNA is TGTGCCAGCAGCTCCCCGGCCAGGGGCACCGGGGAGCTGTTTTTT.

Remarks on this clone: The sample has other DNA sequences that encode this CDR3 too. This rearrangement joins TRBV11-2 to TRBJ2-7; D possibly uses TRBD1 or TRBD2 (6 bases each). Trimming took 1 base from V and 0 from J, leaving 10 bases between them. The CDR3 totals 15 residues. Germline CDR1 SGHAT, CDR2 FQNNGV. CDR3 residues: CASSLGGGLSYEQYF. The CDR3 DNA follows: TGTGCCAGCAGCTTAGGTGGGGGGCTCTCCTACGAGCAGTACTTC.

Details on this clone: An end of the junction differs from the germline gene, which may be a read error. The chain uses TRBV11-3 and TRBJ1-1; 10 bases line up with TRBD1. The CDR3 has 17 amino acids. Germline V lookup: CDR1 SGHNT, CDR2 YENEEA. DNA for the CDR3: TGTGCCAGCAGCCTAGACAGGGGGCACATATTTAACACTGAAGCTTTCTTT. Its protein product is CASSLDRGHIFNTEAFF.

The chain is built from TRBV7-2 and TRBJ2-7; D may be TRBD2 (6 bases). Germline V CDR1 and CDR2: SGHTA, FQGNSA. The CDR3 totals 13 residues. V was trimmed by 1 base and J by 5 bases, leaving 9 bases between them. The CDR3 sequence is CASSLGLGDEQYF. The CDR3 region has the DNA TGTGCCAGCAGCTTAGGACTAGGGGACGAGCAGTACTTC.

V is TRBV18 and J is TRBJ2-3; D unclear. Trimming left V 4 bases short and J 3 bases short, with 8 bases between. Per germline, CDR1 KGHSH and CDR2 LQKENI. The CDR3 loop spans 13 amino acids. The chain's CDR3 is CASSQLGTDTQYF. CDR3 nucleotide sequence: TGTGCCAGCTCACAACTGGGGACAGATACGCAGTATTTT.

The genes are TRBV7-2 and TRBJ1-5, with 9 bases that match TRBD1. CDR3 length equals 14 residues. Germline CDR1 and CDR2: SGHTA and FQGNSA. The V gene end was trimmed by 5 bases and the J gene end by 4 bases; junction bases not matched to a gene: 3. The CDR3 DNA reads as TGTGCCAGCAGCCCGGGACAGGGAAATCAGCCCCAGCATTTT. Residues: CASSPGQGNQPQHF.

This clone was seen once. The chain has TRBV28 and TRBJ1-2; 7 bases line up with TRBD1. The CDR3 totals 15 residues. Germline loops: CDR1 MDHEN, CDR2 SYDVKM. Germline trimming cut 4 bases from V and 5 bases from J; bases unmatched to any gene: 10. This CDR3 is CASSYRQGTVYGYTF. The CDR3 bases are TGTGCCAGCAGTTACCGACAGGGAACGGTGTATGGCTACACCTTC.